Presented here are 28 T cell receptor beta chains from one specimen sequenced in a study of cytomegalovirus exposure and HLA in healthy donors. PCR amplification relied on 60 Vbeta primers (plus 13 Jbeta primers). Repertoires were generated with immunoSEQ multiplex PCR, while TCRdb's copy carries only in-frame clones and drops some. The sample shows about 130,000 clones, more than 65% of them seen only once. The sample taken for sequencing was PBMCs. Every receptor here comes from a man aged 18 to 35 in good health and CMV-seropositive.

The chain uses TRBV4-3 and TRBJ2-3; 9 positions match TRBD2. Germline CDR1 and CDR2: LGHNA and YSLEER. The CDR3 length is 15 residues. The V gene end was trimmed by 1 base and the J gene end by 6 bases; junction bases not matched to a gene: 5. The CDR3 DNA follows: TGCGCCAGCAGCCAAGCTAGCGGGATTGGGGATACGCAGTATTTT. Amino acid sequence: CASSQASGIGDTQYF.

The chain uses TRBV6-5 and TRBJ2-7, with D possibly matching TRBD2 (7 bases). The V end lost 4 bases, the J end lost 3 bases, and 13 bases lay between the germline ends. This CDR3 has 14 amino acids. The germline CDR1 and CDR2 sequences are MNHEY and SVGAGI. CDR3 sequence reads: CASSSGLGGYEQYF. The CDR3 DNA follows: TGTGCCAGCAGTTCCGGACTAGGGGGCTACGAGCAGTACTTC.

The genes are TRBV12-5 and TRBJ1-1; the D gene is possibly TRBD1 (5 bases). V dropped 4 bases and J dropped 10 bases, with 16 bases sitting between them. There are 13 residues in the CDR3. Per germline, CDR1 LGHNT and CDR2 FRNRAP. This CDR3 is CASGSWGEVGAFF. The DNA for the CDR3 is TGTGCTAGTGGTTCCTGGGGGGAGGTCGGAGCTTTCTTT. Supplemented by reference TRBV12-5 and TRBJ1-1, the full variable domain reads DARVTQTPRHKVTEMGQEVTMRCQPILGHNTVFWYRQTMMQGLELLAYFRNRAPLDDSGMPKDRFSAEMPDATLATLKIQPSEPRDSAVYFCASGSWGEVGAFFGQGTRLTVV.

This clone was detected once. The chain uses TRBV19 and TRBJ2-1, with D maybe TRBD1 (6 bases). The CDR3 extends over 14 amino acids. Trimming removed 5 bases at V and 6 bases at J, with 14 bases between. The germline V gene encodes CDR1 LNHDA and CDR2 SQIVND (reference sequence). In DNA, the CDR3 is TGTGCCAGTAGTGTAAGGGACAAAAGCAATGAGCAGTTCTTC. It yields the protein CASSVRDKSNEQFF.

The rearrangement links TRBV13 to TRBJ2-3; no firm D call. V gave up 5 bases and J gave up 2 bases, with 11 bases separating them. Germline V lookup: CDR1 PRHDT, CDR2 FYEKMQ (reference sequence). The CDR3 sequence is 14 residues long. The CDR3: CASSPATVTDTQYF. The CDR3 DNA sequence: TGTGCCAGCAGCCCCGCCACGGTCACAGATACGCAGTATTTT.

The chain has TRBV6-1 and TRBJ1-3; D gene ambiguous. This CDR3 spans 17 amino acids. Germline V gives CDR1 MNHNS, CDR2 SASEGT. V lost 2 bases and J lost 0, with 14 bases in between. The CDR3 protein is CASSEIPGQSSGNTIYF. CDR3 in DNA: TGTGCCAGCAGTGAAATCCCTGGGCAGTCCTCTGGAAACACCATATATTTT.

J is TRBJ2-5 and V is TRBV5-1; 9 bases agree with TRBD1. This CDR3 spans 14 amino acids. Germline V gene sequence: CDR1 SGHRS, CDR2 YFSETQ. V shed 4 bases and J 4 bases; nucleotides not matched to a gene: 5. The CDR3 DNA reads as TGCGCCAGCAGCACTACAGGGGGCGCAGAGACCCAGTACTTC. Protein sequence: CASSTTGGAETQYF. The full variable domain, with the rest looked up from reference TRBV5-1 and TRBJ2-5, is KAGVTQTPRYLIKTRGQQVTLSCSPISGHRSVSWYQQTPGQGLQFLFEYFSETQRNKGNFPGRFSGRQFSNSRSEMNVSTLELGDSALYLCASSTTGGAETQYFGPGTRLLVL.

The genes are TRBV4-1 and TRBJ1-2, with D uncertain. Germline V gives CDR1 MGHRA, CDR2 YSYEKL. V lost 1 base and J lost 3, with 12 bases in between. The CDR3 sequence is 15 residues long. The CDR3 loop reads CASSQGQEGYYGYTF. In DNA, the CDR3 is TGCGCCAGCAGCCAAGGGCAGGAGGGATACTATGGCTACACCTTC.

The chain is built from TRBV5-1 and TRBJ2-1; the D gene is possibly TRBD1 (6 bases). The CDR3 extends over 16 amino acids. The V gene's germline CDR1 is SGHRS and CDR2 YFSETQ. Trimming cost V 3 bases and J 0 bases, with 13 bases left between them. In DNA, the CDR3 is TGCGCCAGCAGCTCTGGGACAAACCCCTCCTACAATGAGCAGTTCTTC. This gives the protein CASSSGTNPSYNEQFF.

This clone was counted only a few times. The genes are TRBV30 and TRBJ2-7, with 12 bases fitting TRBD2. The CDR3 sequence is 18 residues long. In germline, CDR1 is GTSNPN, CDR2 SVGIG (reference sequence). Germline trimming cut 3 bases from V and 0 bases from J; bases unmatched to any gene: 12. The CDR3 loop reads CAWSGTSGRYPNSYEQYF. For the CDR3, the DNA is TGTGCCTGGAGCGGGACTAGCGGGCGCTATCCTAACTCCTACGAGCAGTACTTC.

This clone was detected only once. CDR3 region: CASSSSSRSTDTQYF. The CDR3 DNA is TGTGCCAGCAGCTCATCTAGCCGTAGCACAGATACGCAGTATTTT. V and J are TRBV5-4 and TRBJ2-3, with D perhaps TRBD2 (5 bases). Per germline, CDR1 SGHNT and CDR2 YYREEE (reference sequence). V lost 3 bases, J lost 0 bases, and 11 bases lay in between. This CDR3 has 15 residues.

The V gene is TRBV5-1, the J gene TRBJ1-1; tentative D call: TRBD1 (5 bases). V was cut by 0 bases and J by 1 base, with 10 bases left in between. CDR1 and CDR2 from the germline V gene are SGHRS and YFSETQ. The CDR3 has 15 residues. The CDR3 DNA reads as TGCGCCAGCAGCTTGGGGGGCGACAGGAACACTGAAGCTTTCTTT. Protein product: CASSLGGDRNTEAFF. Full variable domain (rest looked up from reference TRBV5-1 and TRBJ1-1): KAGVTQTPRYLIKTRGQQVTLSCSPISGHRSVSWYQQTPGQGLQFLFEYFSETQRNKGNFPGRFSGRQFSNSRSEMNVSTLELGDSALYLCASSLGGDRNTEAFFGQGTRLTVV.

About this clone: Germline and junction disagree at one end, which may indicate a read error. The CDR3 loop is CVSRWTGGNGELFF. The CDR3 DNA follows: TGTGTCAGTAGGTGGACAGGGGGAAACGGGGAGCTGTTTTTT. The chain is built from TRBV19 and TRBJ2-2; TRBD1 matches 10 bases. CDR3 length: 14 amino acids. Germline V gene lookup returns CDR1 LNHDA and CDR2 SQIVND (reference sequence).

This clone was seen a handful of times. The genes are TRBV11-3 and TRBJ2-2; D uncertain. V was clipped by 5 bases and J by 3 bases, with 4 bases between them. The V gene's germline CDR1 is SGHNT and CDR2 YENEEA. The CDR3 loop spans 12 amino acids. CDR3 residues: CASSPYTGELFF. In DNA, the CDR3 is TGTGCCAGCAGCCCATACACCGGGGAGCTGTTTTTT.

V and J are TRBV7-2 and TRBJ2-1; 11 bases agree with TRBD2. The junction had 6 bases not matched to a gene; V was cut back by 6 bases and J by 5 bases. CDR3 length: 15 amino acids. The V gene's germline CDR1 is SGHTA and CDR2 FQGNSA. The CDR3 sequence is CASRFTLAGDNEQFF. In DNA, the CDR3 is TGTGCCAGCAGATTTACACTAGCGGGGGACAATGAGCAGTTCTTC.

This clone was counted once. This chain links TRBV5-5 with TRBJ1-1; a weak D match, TRBD1 (6 bases). V was pared by 1 base and J by 1 base, with 8 bases between. This CDR3 comprises 14 residues. Germline-derived CDR1 and CDR2 are SGHKS and YYEKEE (reference sequence). Here the CDR3 reads CASSLSRGNTEAFF. The CDR3, as DNA: TGTGCCAGCAGCTTGAGCAGGGGGAACACTGAAGCTTTCTTT.

The chain has TRBV5-4 and TRBJ1-3, with no clear D. V lost 0 bases and J 9 bases, leaving 10 bases between the germline ends. From germline, CDR1 is SGHNT and CDR2 YYREEE (reference sequence). CDR3 length: 13 residues. Here the CDR3 reads CASSLETSRTIYF. CDR3 in DNA: TGTGCCAGCAGCTTGGAGACAAGTCGCACCATATATTTT.

The rearrangement links TRBV25-1 to TRBJ2-3, with TRBD2 as a possible D gene (5 bases). The germline V and J ends were trimmed by 2 bases and 0 bases, with 15 bases remaining between them. Per the germline V gene, CDR1 is MGHDK and CDR2 is SYGVNS. The CDR3 length is 17 residues. Here the CDR3 reads CASSETRGIASTDTQYF. In nucleotides, the CDR3 is TGTGCCAGCAGTGAAACACGAGGGATAGCTAGCACAGATACGCAGTATTTT. Variable domain in full (rest from reference TRBV25-1 and TRBJ2-3): EADIYQTPRYLVIGTGKKITLECSQTMGHDKMYWYQQDPGMELHLIHYSYGVNSTEKGDLSSESTVSRIRTEHFPLTLESARPSHTSQYLCASSETRGIASTDTQYFGPGTRLTVL.

The gene calls are TRBV5-5 and TRBJ1-6; D perhaps matches TRBD1 (5 bases). Germline V gives CDR1 SGHKS, CDR2 YYEKEE (reference sequence). The CDR3 runs 14 residues. Trimming shortened V by 4 bases and J by 7 bases, and 12 bases separated the two germline ends. Here the CDR3 DNA reads TGTGCCAGCAGCCCCTGGGGGGGGAATTCACCCCTCCACTTT. Translation: CASSPWGGNSPLHF.

The J gene is TRBJ1-6, the V gene TRBV7-9, with D perhaps matching TRBD1 (6 bases). With 4 bases removed from V and 16 bases from J, the gap between germline ends came to 11 bases. Looked up from germline, CDR1 is SEHNR and CDR2 is FQNEAQ (reference sequence). This CDR3 is built from 11 residues. The CDR3 spells CASSSDRPLHF. The CDR3 DNA follows: TGTGCCAGCAGCTCGGACAGACCTCTCCACTTT.

The V call is TRBV27, the J call TRBJ2-7; 12 nucleotides agree with TRBD1. Unmatched junction bases numbered 6, after V lost 6 bases and J lost 6 bases. The CDR3 sequence is 14 residues long. Germline CDR1 MNHEY, CDR2 SMNVEV (reference sequence). Here the CDR3 reads CASRPRDRGLEQYF. The CDR3 DNA reads as TGTGCCAGCAGGCCCCGGGACAGGGGGCTCGAGCAGTACTTC.

This clone was seen a single time. The CDR3 loop is CASAERGTNNSPLHF. DNA of the CDR3: TGTGCCAGCGCGGAACGCGGGACGAATAATTCACCCCTCCACTTT. The V call is TRBV7-2, the J call TRBJ1-6, with D tentatively TRBD1 (5 bases). Per the germline V gene, CDR1 is SGHTA and CDR2 is FQGNSA. V dropped 8 bases and J dropped 5 bases, with 16 bases sitting between them. CDR3 length: 15 residues. Supplemented by reference TRBV7-2 and TRBJ1-6, the full variable domain reads GAGVSQSPSNKVTEKGKDVELRCDPISGHTALYWYRQSLGQGLEFLIYFQGNSAPDKSGLPSDRFSAERTGGSVSTLTIQRTQQEDSAVYLCASAERGTNNSPLHFGNGTRLTVT.

This chain uses TRBV10-1 with TRBJ1-1; D not resolved. CDR3 length: 15 residues. Germline V gene sequence: CDR1 WNHNN, CDR2 SYGVQD (reference sequence). The V and J ends lost 0 bases and 0 bases respectively, with 8 bases between them. The CDR3 bases are TGCGCCAGCAGTGAGTCGGCGGCTATGAACACTGAAGCTTTCTTT. It encodes CASSESAAMNTEAFF.

The chain is built from TRBV10-3 and TRBJ2-1; 10 positions agree with TRBD2. The CDR3 extends over 15 amino acids. Trimming removed 10 bases from V and 4 bases from J; junction bases left unmatched: 10. From germline, CDR1 is ENHRY and CDR2 SYGVKD. The DNA for the CDR3 is TGTGCCACCAAACTTACTAGCGGGGAATACAATGAGCAGTTCTTC. Its protein product is CATKLTSGEYNEQFF.

The chain links TRBV6-1 to TRBJ1-2; D gene unclear. Looked up from germline, CDR1 is MNHNS and CDR2 is SASEGT. Trimming shortened V by 6 bases and J by 4 bases, and 18 bases separated the two germline ends. The CDR3 has 15 amino acids. The DNA for the CDR3 is TGTGCCAGCAGATCTCGAGCCCCGGAGGGCTATGGCTACACCTTC. Amino acid sequence: CASRSRAPEGYGYTF.

The chain combines TRBV19 with TRBJ1-1; 7 positions match TRBD1. Germline CDR1 LNHDA, CDR2 SQIVND (reference sequence). V shed 3 bases, J shed 7 bases, and the junction held 5 bases outside the gene matches. The CDR3 consists of 13 residues. This CDR3 is CASSIRTGLEAFF. The DNA for the CDR3 is TGTGCCAGTAGTATCCGGACAGGACTTGAAGCTTTCTTT.

V usage is TRBV6-4 and J usage is TRBJ1-1; possibly TRBD1 for D (5 bases). Per germline, CDR1 MRHNA and CDR2 SNTAGT. The ends were cut back, 3 bases at V and 9 bases at J, with 11 bases in the middle. There are 12 residues in the CDR3. Here the CDR3 DNA reads TGTGCCAGCAGTGATTACCGGGGGAAAGCTTTCTTT. Protein sequence: CASSDYRGKAFF.

V is TRBV30 and J is TRBJ1-1; D remains ambiguous. There are 16 residues in the CDR3. The V gene lost 0 bases and the J gene lost 5 bases, with 19 bases spanning the gap. Germline V gene data show CDR1 as GTSNPN and CDR2 as SVGIG (reference sequence). The CDR3 loop reads CAWSVRTDAGRTEAFF. The DNA for the CDR3 is TGTGCCTGGAGTGTACGGACCGATGCGGGAAGGACTGAAGCTTTCTTT. Filled out from reference TRBV30 and TRBJ1-1, the complete variable domain reads SQTIHQWPATLVQPVGSPLSLECTVEGTSNPNLYWYRQAAGRGLQLLFYSVGIGQISSEVPQNLSASRPQDRQFILSSKKLLLSDSGFYLCAWSVRTDAGRTEAFFGQGTRLTVV.